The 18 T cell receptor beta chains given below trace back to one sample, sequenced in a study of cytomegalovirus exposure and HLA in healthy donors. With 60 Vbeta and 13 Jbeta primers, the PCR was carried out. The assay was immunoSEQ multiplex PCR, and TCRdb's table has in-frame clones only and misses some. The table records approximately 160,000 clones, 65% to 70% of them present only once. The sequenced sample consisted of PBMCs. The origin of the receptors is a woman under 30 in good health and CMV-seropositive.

The CDR3 region is CASSVDEGTYEQYF. In nucleotides, the CDR3 is TGTGCCAGCAGCGTAGACGAGGGCACCTACGAGCAGTACTTC. The genes are TRBV9 and TRBJ2-7; D possibly corresponds to TRBD2 (5 bases). This CDR3 contains 14 residues. V lost 0 bases, J lost 2 bases, and 9 bases lay in between. The germline V gene has CDR1 SGDLS and CDR2 YYNGEE.

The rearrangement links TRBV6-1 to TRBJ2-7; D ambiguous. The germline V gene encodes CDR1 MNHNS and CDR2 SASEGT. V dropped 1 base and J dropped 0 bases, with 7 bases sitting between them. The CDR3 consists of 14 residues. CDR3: CASSEVGASYEQYF. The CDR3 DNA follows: TGTGCCAGCAGTGAAGTCGGAGCCTCCTACGAGCAGTACTTC.

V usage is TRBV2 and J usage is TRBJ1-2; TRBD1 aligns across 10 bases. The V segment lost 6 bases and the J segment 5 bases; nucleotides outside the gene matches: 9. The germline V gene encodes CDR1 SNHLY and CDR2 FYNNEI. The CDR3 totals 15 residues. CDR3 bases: TGTGCCAGCAGCATGGGACCGGGACAGGGGTATGGCTACACCTTC. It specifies CASSMGPGQGYGYTF.

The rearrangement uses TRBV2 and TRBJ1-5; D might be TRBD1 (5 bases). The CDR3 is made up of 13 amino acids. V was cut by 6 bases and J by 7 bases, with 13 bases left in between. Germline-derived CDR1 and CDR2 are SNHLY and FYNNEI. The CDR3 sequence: CASSERGAQPQHF. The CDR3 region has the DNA TGTGCCAGCAGCGAAAGGGGCGCCCAGCCCCAGCATTTT.

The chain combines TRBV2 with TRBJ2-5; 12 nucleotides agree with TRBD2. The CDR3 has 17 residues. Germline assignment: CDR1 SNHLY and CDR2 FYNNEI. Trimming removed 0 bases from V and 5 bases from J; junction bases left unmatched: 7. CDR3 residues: CASSEALTSGSRETQYF. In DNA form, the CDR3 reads TGTGCCAGCAGTGAAGCCTTGACTAGCGGGAGTCGGGAGACCCAGTACTTC.

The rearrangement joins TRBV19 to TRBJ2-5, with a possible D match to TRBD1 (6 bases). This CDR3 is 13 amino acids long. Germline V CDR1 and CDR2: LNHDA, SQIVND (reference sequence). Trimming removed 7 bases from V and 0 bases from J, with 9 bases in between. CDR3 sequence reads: CASIGQHQETQYF. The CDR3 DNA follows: TGTGCCAGTATAGGACAGCACCAAGAGACCCAGTACTTC.

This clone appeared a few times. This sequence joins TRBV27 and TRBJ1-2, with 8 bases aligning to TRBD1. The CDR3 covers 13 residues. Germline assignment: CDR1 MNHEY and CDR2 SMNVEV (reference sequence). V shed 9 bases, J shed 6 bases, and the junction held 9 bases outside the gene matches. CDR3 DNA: TGTGCCAGAAACAGGGGGTTAAAGGATGGCTACACCTTC. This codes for CARNRGLKDGYTF.

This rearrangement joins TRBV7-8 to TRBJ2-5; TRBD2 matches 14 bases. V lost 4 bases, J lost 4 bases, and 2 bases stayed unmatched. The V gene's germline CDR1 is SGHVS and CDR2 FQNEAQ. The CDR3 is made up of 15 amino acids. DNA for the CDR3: TGTGCCAGCAGCTCGGGACTAGCGGGGGTAGAGACCCAGTACTTC. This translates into CASSSGLAGVETQYF.

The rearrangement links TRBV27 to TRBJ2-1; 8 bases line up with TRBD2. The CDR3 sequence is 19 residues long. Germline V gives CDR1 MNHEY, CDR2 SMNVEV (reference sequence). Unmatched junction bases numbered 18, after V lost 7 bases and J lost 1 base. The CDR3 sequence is CASKQTSGRGIKSYNEQFF. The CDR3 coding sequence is TGTGCCAGCAAACAAACAAGCGGGAGAGGGATAAAATCCTACAATGAGCAGTTCTTC.

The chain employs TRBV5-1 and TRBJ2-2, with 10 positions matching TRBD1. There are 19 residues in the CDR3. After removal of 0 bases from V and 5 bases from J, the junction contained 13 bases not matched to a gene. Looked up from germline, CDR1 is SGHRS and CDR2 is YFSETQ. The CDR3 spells CASSLEMFAGQGRTGELFF. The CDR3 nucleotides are TGCGCCAGCAGCTTGGAAATGTTTGCGGGACAGGGGAGGACCGGGGAGCTGTTTTTT.

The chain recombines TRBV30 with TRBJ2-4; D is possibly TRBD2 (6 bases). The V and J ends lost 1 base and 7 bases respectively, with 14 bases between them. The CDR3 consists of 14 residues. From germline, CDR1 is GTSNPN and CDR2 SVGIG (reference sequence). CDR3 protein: CAWSAGDSVNIQYF. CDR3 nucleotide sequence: TGTGCCTGGAGTGCGGGGGATTCAGTGAACATTCAGTACTTC. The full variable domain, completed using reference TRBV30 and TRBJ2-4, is SQTIHQWPATLVQPVGSPLSLECTVEGTSNPNLYWYRQAAGRGLQLLFYSVGIGQISSEVPQNLSASRPQDRQFILSSKKLLLSDSGFYLCAWSAGDSVNIQYFGAGTRLSVL.

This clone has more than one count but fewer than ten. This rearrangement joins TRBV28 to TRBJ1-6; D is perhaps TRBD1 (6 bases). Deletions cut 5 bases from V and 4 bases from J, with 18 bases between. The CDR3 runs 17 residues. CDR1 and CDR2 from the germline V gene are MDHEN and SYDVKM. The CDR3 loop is CASSLPGGANYNSPLHF. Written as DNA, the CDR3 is TGTGCCAGCAGTCTCCCCGGGGGGGCCAATTATAATTCACCCCTCCACTTT.

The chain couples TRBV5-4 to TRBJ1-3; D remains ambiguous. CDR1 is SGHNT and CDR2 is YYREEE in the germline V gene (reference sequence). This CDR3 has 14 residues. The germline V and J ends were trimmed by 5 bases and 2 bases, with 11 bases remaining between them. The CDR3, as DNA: TGTGCCAGCAGAAGTAGTTTCACTGGAAACACCATATATTTT. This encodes CASRSSFTGNTIYF. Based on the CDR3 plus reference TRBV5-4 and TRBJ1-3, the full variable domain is ETGVTQSPTHLIKTRGQQVTLRCSSQSGHNTVSWYQQALGQGPQFIFQYYREEENGRGNFPPRFSGLQFPNYSSELNVNALELDDSALYLCASRSSFTGNTIYFGEGSWLTVV.

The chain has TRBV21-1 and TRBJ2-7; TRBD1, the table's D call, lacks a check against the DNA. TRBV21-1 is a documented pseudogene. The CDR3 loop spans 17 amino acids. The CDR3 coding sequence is TGTGCCAGCAGCAAAGTGGGACAGTACCTTAGCTCCTACGAGCAGTACTTC. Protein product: CASSKVGQYLSSYEQYF.

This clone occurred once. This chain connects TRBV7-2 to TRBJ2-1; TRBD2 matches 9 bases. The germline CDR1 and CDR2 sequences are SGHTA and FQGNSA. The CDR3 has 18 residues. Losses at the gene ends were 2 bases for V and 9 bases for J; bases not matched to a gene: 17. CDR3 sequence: CASSLLVWASGNSREQFF. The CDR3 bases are TGTGCCAGCAGCTTACTCGTCTGGGCTAGCGGGAATAGTCGTGAGCAGTTCTTC. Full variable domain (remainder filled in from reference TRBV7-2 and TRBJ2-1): GAGVSQSPSNKVTEKGKDVELRCDPISGHTALYWYRQSLGQGLEFLIYFQGNSAPDKSGLPSDRFSAERTGGSVSTLTIQRTQQEDSAVYLCASSLLVWASGNSREQFFGPGTRLTVL.

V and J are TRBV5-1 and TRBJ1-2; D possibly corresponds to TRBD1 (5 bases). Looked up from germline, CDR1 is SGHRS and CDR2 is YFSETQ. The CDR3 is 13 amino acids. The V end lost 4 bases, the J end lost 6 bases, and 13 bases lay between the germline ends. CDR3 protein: CASSPRTRDGYTF. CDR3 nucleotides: TGCGCCAGCAGCCCGCGGACCAGGGATGGCTACACCTTC.

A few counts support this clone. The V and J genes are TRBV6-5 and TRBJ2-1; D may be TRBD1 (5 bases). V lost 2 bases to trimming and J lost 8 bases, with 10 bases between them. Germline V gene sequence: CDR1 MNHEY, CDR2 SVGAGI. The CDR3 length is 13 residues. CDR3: CASSYHDRYEQFF. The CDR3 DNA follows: TGTGCCAGCAGTTACCACGACAGATATGAGCAGTTCTTC.

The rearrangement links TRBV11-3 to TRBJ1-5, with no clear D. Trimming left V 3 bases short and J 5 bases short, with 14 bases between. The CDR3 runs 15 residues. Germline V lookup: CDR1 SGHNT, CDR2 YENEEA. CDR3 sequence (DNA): TGTGCCAGCAGCTTTGAACAGCCTCTTTATCAGCCCCAGCATTTT. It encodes CASSFEQPLYQPQHF.